A selection of T cell receptor beta chains follows, all from one sample in a study of OX40 agonist ivuxolimab in advanced cancers. The protocol was immunoSEQ multiplex PCR, while the TCRdb copy is restricted to in-frame clones and leaves out a portion. In the table there are around 35,000 clones, 81% of which are singletons. This material consisted of CD4+ or CD8+ T cells sorted from blood, taken in a trial of the OX40 agonist ivuxolimab. These receptor sequences come from an adult with an advanced solid tumor such as melanoma, head and neck, liver or kidney cancer. Each CDR3 is given with its conserved first and last residue. Each record gives: clone size, D gene, J gene, V gene, CDR3 protein, CDR3 DNA. A D gene is named only where the DNA matches it firmly. A clone size is listed for some rows: how often the clone was seen (once, few, many), or a class if it is expanded.

>NA|NA|TRBJ2-7|TRBV19
CASSIQGHLSSPRYEQYF
TGTGCCAGTAGTATACAGGGTCATCTCTCATCCCCCCGCTACGAGCAGTACTTC
>NA|NA|TRBJ1-5|TRBV19
CASSIDRDQPQHF
TGTGCCAGTAGTATAGATCGGGATCAGCCCCAGCATTTT
>NA|NA|TRBJ2-3|TRBV19
CASSIADTQYF
TGTGCCAGTAGTATAGCCGATACGCAGTATTTT
>few|NA|TRBJ1-2|TRBV5-5
CASSLGSYGYTF
TGTGCCAGCAGCTTAGGAAGTTATGGCTACACCTTC
>NA|TRBD2|TRBJ2-1|TRBV27
CASSRAGGPYNEQFF
TGTGCCAGCAGTCGGGCGGGAGGGCCCTACAATGAGCAGTTCTTC
>once|NA|TRBJ2-5|TRBV6-5
CASSPQPQETQYF
TGTGCCAGCAGTCCTCAGCCCCAAGAGACCCAGTACTTC
>NA|TRBD1|TRBJ1-1|TRBV19
CASRRTGGTEAFF
TGTGCCAGTAGGCGGACAGGGGGCACTGAAGCTTTCTTT
>NA|NA|TRBJ1-4|TRBV15
CATSSPHETTNEKLFF
TGTGCCACCAGCAGTCCACACGAGACAACTAATGAAAAACTGTTTTTT
>once|TRBD2|TRBJ2-1|TRBV18
CASSTRLAGYNEQFF
TGTGCCAGCTCAACTCGACTAGCGGGTTACAATGAGCAGTTCTTC
>NA|NA|TRBJ2-7|TRBV5-1
CASSPSHGAREQYF
TGCGCCAGCAGCCCAAGTCATGGGGCGAGGGAGCAGTACTTC
>NA|NA|TRBJ2-3|TRBV18
CASSPQTGDTQYF
TGTGCCAGCTCACCACAAACAGGAGATACGCAGTATTTT
>NA|NA|TRBJ2-2|TRBV7-7
CASSLGTNTGELFF
TGTGCTAGCAGCTTAGGAACGAACACCGGGGAGCTGTTTTTT
>NA|TRBD1|TRBJ1-2|TRBV7-2
CASSLGGQGANYGYTF
TGTGCCAGCAGCTTAGGGGGACAGGGAGCTAACTATGGCTACACCTTC
>NA|TRBD2|TRBJ2-3|TRBV5-1
CASSLGSGRASSTDTQYF
TGCGCCAGCAGCTTGGGTAGCGGGAGGGCGTCTAGCACAGATACGCAGTATTTT
>NA|NA|TRBJ1-2|TRBV15
CATSRISWGNYGYTF
TGTGCCACCAGCAGGATCAGTTGGGGAAACTATGGCTACACCTTC
>NA|TRBD1|TRBJ1-1|TRBV5-4
CASSLGGQGAGTEAFF
TGTGCCAGCAGCCTGGGGGGACAGGGGGCGGGAACTGAAGCTTTCTTT
>NA|TRBD1|TRBJ2-1|TRBV19
CASSLYLRDSSYNEQFF
TGTGCCAGTAGTCTTTACTTACGGGACAGCTCCTACAATGAGCAGTTCTTC
>NA|NA|TRBJ1-6|TRBV5-1
CASSLDGSYNSPLHF
TGCGCCAGCAGCTTGGATGGCTCCTATAATTCACCCCTCCACTTT
>NA|TRBD2|TRBJ2-1|TRBV9
CASSKRVGLAGALGASNEQFF
TGTGCCAGCAGCAAAAGGGTGGGGCTAGCGGGAGCTTTGGGGGCCTCCAATGAGCAGTTCTTC
>NA|NA|TRBJ2-1|TRBV5-4
CASIDAGTPYNEQFF
TGTGCCAGCATCGACGCCGGGACCCCGTACAATGAGCAGTTCTTC
>NA|NA|TRBJ2-7|TRBV7-2
CASSLQEGSYYEQYF
TGTGCCAGCAGCCTACAGGAGGGGTCCTACTACGAGCAGTACTTC
>NA|NA|TRBJ2-5|TRBV7-9
CASSFRHLQETQYF
TGTGCCAGCAGCTTCCGACACCTCCAAGAGACCCAGTACTTC
>few|NA|TRBJ2-3|TRBV19
CASSVSTDTQYF
TGTGCCAGTAGTGTGAGCACAGATACGCAGTATTTT
>NA|TRBD1|TRBJ1-5|TRBV18
CASSQGQSSNQPQHF
TGTGCCAGCTCACAGGGACAGAGTAGCAATCAGCCCCAGCATTTT
>NA|NA|TRBJ2-7|TRBV7-2
CASSPGTYTGYEQYF
TGTGCCAGCAGCCCAGGGACCTATACCGGCTACGAGCAGTACTTC